Shown below are 15 T cell receptor beta chains from a single sample sequenced in a study of T cells in Graves' hyperthyroidism and ophthalmopathy. There were TCR beta CDR3 regions amplified from RNA transcripts. First-round RT-PCR targeting the TCR CDR3 was performed with the HTBI primer set. TCRdb called the multiplex PCR reads again in MiXCR, with one record for every CDR3 protein. This sample has fewer than 600,000 distinct CDR3 sequences, with about 15% found just once. Sequencing input: blood. The source of these receptors is a woman between 40 and 55 years old with Graves' hyperthyroidism.

This clonotype appeared many times. This rearrangement joins TRBV7-6 to TRBJ2-7; D remains unclear. V lost 0 bases to trimming and J lost 2 bases, with 5 bases between them. The CDR3 length is 13 residues. Germline V gene sequence: CDR1 SGHVS, CDR2 FNYEAQ. The CDR3 DNA reads TGTGCCAGCAGCTTAGCGTCCGCCTACGAGCAGTACTTC. The encoded protein is CASSLASAYEQYF.

This clonotype came up many times. The genes are TRBV27 and TRBJ2-1, with D unclear. The germline V and J ends were trimmed by 1 base and 2 bases, with 9 bases remaining between them. The CDR3 contains 15 residues. Germline V gene lookup returns CDR1 MNHEY and CDR2 SMNVEV (reference sequence). The CDR3 sequence: CASSLYGEPYNEQFF. The CDR3 DNA reads TGTGCCAGCAGTTTATATGGGGAACCCTACAATGAGCAGTTCTTC.

V gene TRBV6-4 combines with J gene TRBJ1-5; the D is unclear. V gave up 5 bases and J gave up 1 base, with 12 bases separating them. This CDR3 spans 15 amino acids. Germline values: CDR1 MRHNA, CDR2 SNTAGT. CDR3 DNA sequence: TGTGCCAGCAGTTCCCGAAGGGAGAGCAATCAGCCCCAGCATTTT. Translated: CASSSRRESNQPQHF.

In this sample, this clonotype turned up many times. The gene calls are TRBV18 and TRBJ2-5; TRBD2 matches 7 bases. The V gene's germline CDR1 is KGHSH and CDR2 LQKENI. This CDR3 region has 16 residues. Germline trimming cut 0 bases from V and 5 bases from J; bases unmatched to any gene: 9. The CDR3 reads CASSPPTAGVGETQYF. CDR3 nucleotides: TGTGCCAGCTCACCACCGACTGCGGGAGTCGGGGAGACCCAGTACTTC.

The gene calls are TRBV12-3 or TRBV12-4 and TRBJ2-7, with a possible D match to TRBD1 (6 bases). CDR3 size: 13 residues. V was trimmed by 1 base and J by 5 bases, leaving 9 bases between them. The CDR3 spells CASSLGEGDEQYF. The CDR3 nucleotides read TGTGCCAGCAGTTTAGGAGAGGGGGACGAGCAGTACTTC.

This sequence joins TRBV6-1 and TRBJ2-3; the match to TRBD2 covers 8 bases. In germline, CDR1 is MNHNS, CDR2 SASEGT. V lost 6 bases to trimming and J lost 4 bases; unmatched junction nucleotides: 6. The CDR3 has 14 residues. The CDR3 coding sequence is TGTGCCAGCAGGGTAGGACTAGCTTCAGATACGCAGTATTTT. Translated, it gives CASRVGLASDTQYF.

This chain's CDR3 is CATRLAGGTDTQYF. The CDR3 bases are TGTGCCACCCGACTAGCGGGAGGCACAGATACGCAGTATTTT. The chain carries TRBV28 and TRBJ2-3, with 12 bases that match TRBD2. This CDR3 is built from 14 residues. Germline CDR1 reads MDHEN; CDR2 reads SYDVKM. The V segment lost 10 bases and the J segment 1 base; nucleotides outside the gene matches: 3.

This clonotype turned up a few times. The J gene is TRBJ1-1, the V gene TRBV20-1, with D maybe TRBD1 (5 bases). CDR1 is DFQATT and CDR2 is SNEGSKA in the germline V gene (reference sequence). This CDR3 is 14 amino acids long. V lost 3 bases to trimming and J lost 7 bases, with 18 bases between them. CDR3 sequence: CSARFHGRGDEAFF. Written as DNA, the CDR3 is TGCAGTGCTAGGTTCCACGGCCGAGGGGATGAAGCTTTCTTT.

This clonotype was seen only a few times. V gene TRBV5-1 combines with J gene TRBJ2-5; D may match TRBD1 or TRBD2 (6 bases each). CDR3 size: 14 residues. CDR1 is SGHRS, CDR2 YFSETQ, per germline. The germline V and J ends were trimmed by 4 bases and 5 bases, with 15 bases remaining between them. CDR3 region: CASSPGGAKETQYF. In DNA form, the CDR3 reads TGCGCCAGCAGCCCCGGGGGCGCCAAGGAGACCCAGTACTTC.

This clonotype showed up just a few times. The CDR3 protein is CASSGSGSSYNEQFF. In DNA, the CDR3 is TGTGCCAGTAGTGGTAGCGGGAGCTCCTACAATGAGCAGTTCTTC. The chain couples TRBV19 to TRBJ2-1; 9 nucleotides agree with TRBD2. V dropped 5 bases and J dropped 0; count of bases not matched to a gene: 2. Germline V CDR1 and CDR2: LNHDA, SQIVND (reference sequence). The CDR3 is made up of 15 amino acids.

The table lists this clonotype with a few counts. V gene TRBV9 combines with J gene TRBJ1-6, with 8 bases lining up with TRBD1. Trimming cost V 0 bases and J 7 bases; bases outside gene matches: 9. Germline assignment: CDR1 SGDLS and CDR2 YYNGEE. The CDR3 contains 17 residues. In DNA form, the CDR3 reads TGTGCCAGCAGCGTAGGAAACACAGGGGGTTTAAATTCACCCCTCCACTTT. Translated: CASSVGNTGGLNSPLHF.

For this clonotype: A read error may be the cause here, since a much bigger clone is one base away. V gene TRBV5-6 combines with J gene TRBJ2-7, with D possibly being TRBD1 or TRBD2 (5 bases each). The J call may not be correct, given that the DNA end is closer to TRBJ2-1. The CDR3 has 14 residues. Germline V lookup: CDR1 SGHDT, CDR2 YYEEEE. CDR3 protein: CASSLGAGGYEQFF. As DNA, the CDR3 is TGTGCCAGCAGCTTGGGGGCTGGGGGATACGAGCAGTTCTTC.

This clonotype occurred many times. The chain uses TRBV28 and TRBJ2-4, with 7 bases identical to TRBD1. The CDR3 consists of 16 residues. The V and J ends lost 1 base and 0 bases, in that order; junction bases with no gene match: 3. The germline CDR1 and CDR2 sequences are MDHEN and SYDVKM. For the CDR3, the DNA is TGTGCCAGCAGTTTATATACAGGGGTAGCCAAAAACATTCAGTACTTC. Residues: CASSLYTGVAKNIQYF.

Only a few counts were recorded for this clonotype. A much larger clone differs from this one at a single base, so this may be a read error. The V call is TRBV28, the J call TRBJ1-1; D is unclear. The germline V gene has CDR1 MDHEN and CDR2 SYDVKM. This CDR3 comprises 14 residues. Written as DNA, the CDR3 is TGTGCCAGCAGTTTTGGTCTACAGAACACTGAAGCTTCCTTT. The encoded protein is CASSFGLQNTEASF.

This chain joins TRBV9 and TRBJ2-1; 7 bases are a match to TRBD1. Germline assignment: CDR1 SGDLS and CDR2 YYNGEE. Trimming removed 0 bases from V and 4 bases from J; junction bases left unmatched: 7. The CDR3 has 16 amino acids. This CDR3 is CASSVGGRGPYNEQFF. The CDR3 region has the DNA TGTGCCAGCAGCGTAGGGGGAAGGGGGCCTTACAATGAGCAGTTCTTC.